These 24 T cell receptor beta chains were all obtained from the same sample, sequenced in a study of cytomegalovirus exposure and HLA in healthy donors. The PCR made use of 60 Vbeta and 13 Jbeta primers. TCRdb's table, derived via immunoSEQ multiplex PCR, lists solely in-frame clones and lacks some. The profile shows 30,000 to 45,000 clones, about nine tenths of them singletons. Sequenced: PBMCs. The receptors stem from a woman aged 40 to 50 in good health and CMV-seropositive.

The chain carries TRBV7-3 and TRBJ2-2; 10 bases map to TRBD2. In germline, CDR1 is SGHTA, CDR2 FQGTGA. The CDR3 covers 16 residues. The trim removed 5 bases at V and 4 bases at J, leaving 7 bases unmatched. CDR3 DNA: TGTGCCAGCAGCCTTAGCGGGGGGACCTTCACCGGGGAGCTGTTTTTT. This gives the protein CASSLSGGTFTGELFF. Filled out from reference TRBV7-3 and TRBJ2-2, the complete variable domain reads GAGVSQTPSNKVTEKGKYVELRCDPISGHTALYWYRQSLGQGPEFLIYFQGTGAADDSGLPNDRFFAVRPEGSVSTLKIQRTERGDSAVYLCASSLSGGTFTGELFFGEGSRLTVL.

This rearrangement joins TRBV19 to TRBJ1-5, with 8 bases fitting TRBD1. Germline V gene data show CDR1 as LNHDA and CDR2 as SQIVND (reference sequence). This CDR3 is 14 amino acids long. V shed 5 bases and J 6 bases; nucleotides not matched to a gene: 6. The CDR3 reads CASSGQGAVQPQHF. CDR3 DNA: TGTGCCAGTAGTGGTCAGGGGGCCGTTCAGCCCCAGCATTTT.

This clone came up once. In DNA form, the CDR3 reads TGTGCCAGCTCACCACGGAGGGAGGCTAATGAAAAACTGTTTTTT. It is translated as CASSPRREANEKLFF. This chain uses TRBV18 with TRBJ1-4; D remains unclear. Germline values: CDR1 KGHSH, CDR2 LQKENI. Trimming took off 1 base at V and 3 bases at J, with 9 bases between the two ends. The CDR3 is made up of 15 amino acids.

V gene TRBV4-3 combines with J gene TRBJ1-3, with D maybe TRBD1 (5 bases). CDR1 and CDR2 from the germline V gene are LGHNA and YSLEER. The CDR3 is 16 residues long. The V end lost 1 base, the J end lost 2 bases, and 12 bases lay between the germline ends. DNA of the CDR3: TGCGCCAGCAGCCAAGGCGCCGGGGGGGCTGGAAACACCATATATTTT. Translating it yields CASSQGAGGAGNTIYF.

The chain has TRBV4-1 and TRBJ1-1; 10 nucleotides agree with TRBD1. J gave up 7 bases and V 1 base, and 6 bases lay outside the gene matches. The germline V gene has CDR1 MGHRA and CDR2 YSYEKL. This CDR3 has 15 amino acids. As DNA, the CDR3 is TGCGCCAGCAGCCAAGTGAGGGACAGGGGCGGTGAAGCTTTCTTT. It encodes CASSQVRDRGGEAFF.

The chain has TRBV18 and TRBJ1-2; D is unclear. Germline V gene lookup returns CDR1 KGHSH and CDR2 LQKENI. This CDR3 contains 14 residues. V lost 3 bases and J 4 bases, leaving 12 bases between the germline ends. The CDR3 protein is CASSPSPLGYGYTF. CDR3 sequence (DNA): TGTGCCAGCTCACCGTCTCCTCTCGGCTATGGCTACACCTTC. The variable domain in full, completed from reference TRBV18 and TRBJ1-2, reads NAGVMQNPRHLVRRRGQEARLRCSPMKGHSHVYWYRQLPEEGLKFMVYLQKENIIDESGMPKERFSAEFPKEGPSILRIQQVVRGDSAAYFCASSPSPLGYGYTFGSGTRLTVV.

The chain recombines TRBV6-5 with TRBJ2-7; 12 bases map to TRBD2. Germline V CDR1 and CDR2: MNHEY, SVGAGI. The CDR3 extends over 15 amino acids. V dropped 6 bases and J dropped 5; count of bases not matched to a gene: 8. This CDR3 reads CASRATSGGSDEQYF. The CDR3 bases are TGTGCCAGCAGAGCGACTAGCGGGGGATCGGACGAGCAGTACTTC.

V usage is TRBV7-2 and J usage is TRBJ2-7; 9 nucleotides align to TRBD1. The CDR3 totals 17 residues. V shed 4 bases, J shed 3 bases, and the junction held 13 bases outside the gene matches. Germline CDR1 is SGHTA and CDR2 is FQGNSA. For the CDR3, the DNA is TGTGCCAGCAGCTCGGGCTACCCGGGACAGGGAAGCTACGAGCAGTACTTC. Translated: CASSSGYPGQGSYEQYF.

V and J are TRBV2 and TRBJ1-1; D not certain. CDR1 SNHLY and CDR2 FYNNEI come from the germline V gene. The CDR3 has 12 amino acids. V lost 10 bases and J lost 0, with 9 bases in between. CDR3 bases: TGTGCCATCTCTGGGCTGAACACTGAAGCTTTCTTT. Translation: CAISGLNTEAFF.

The rearrangement joins TRBV5-5 to TRBJ1-1, with a possible D match to TRBD1 (5 bases). The ends were cut back, 5 bases at V and 5 bases at J, with 22 bases in the middle. CDR3 length equals 16 residues. Germline V gene sequence: CDR1 SGHKS, CDR2 YYEKEE (reference sequence). In DNA form, the CDR3 reads TGTGCCAGCAGAGCCCGTGGGGACTCTCCTCTTACTGAAGCTTTCTTT. It specifies CASRARGDSPLTEAFF.

The V and J genes are TRBV19 and TRBJ1-1; D remains ambiguous. The ends were cut back, 2 bases at V and 3 bases at J, with 7 bases in the middle. CDR1 and CDR2 (germline): LNHDA, SQIVND (reference sequence). The CDR3 loop spans 13 amino acids. The CDR3 nucleotides read TGTGCCAGTAGTATATCTTCCGACACTGAAGCTTTCTTT. Its translation is CASSISSDTEAFF.

The chain uses TRBV6-5 and TRBJ1-1; TRBD1 aligns across 8 bases. Germline lookup yields CDR1 MNHEY and CDR2 SVGAGI. The junction had 7 bases not matched to a gene; V was cut back by 6 bases and J by 4 bases. This CDR3 comprises 14 residues. This chain's CDR3 is CASRDGQGSTEAFF. As DNA, the CDR3 is TGTGCCAGCAGAGATGGACAGGGTTCCACTGAAGCTTTCTTT.

The J gene is TRBJ2-5, the V gene TRBV7-9; 11 nucleotides align to TRBD1. With V trimmed by 5 bases and J by 5 bases, 10 bases remained unmatched. The CDR3 sequence is 16 residues long. From germline, CDR1 is SEHNR and CDR2 FQNEAQ (reference sequence). The CDR3 is CASSPRGTGGGETQYF. The CDR3 coding sequence is TGTGCCAGCAGCCCTAGAGGGACAGGGGGTGGTGAGACCCAGTACTTC.

A few counts support this clone. The rearrangement links TRBV16 to TRBJ1-4, with 8 bases aligning to TRBD1. This CDR3 region has 15 residues. In germline, CDR1 is KGHSY, CDR2 FQNENV. J lost 8 bases, V lost 6 bases, and 11 bases had no gene match. CDR3 residues: CASSSPPQGGEKLFF. Written as DNA, the CDR3 is TGTGCCAGCAGTTCGCCCCCACAGGGGGGAGAAAAACTGTTTTTT.

V is TRBV5-1 and J is TRBJ1-4, with 10 nucleotides matching TRBD1. The germline V gene encodes CDR1 SGHRS and CDR2 YFSETQ. There are 15 residues in the CDR3. V lost 4 bases and J lost 8; bases outside the gene matches: 8. CDR3 in amino acids: CASSPRQGAREKLFF. For the CDR3, the DNA is TGCGCCAGCAGCCCGAGACAGGGGGCGCGGGAAAAACTGTTTTTT. The whole variable domain, remainder taken from reference TRBV5-1 and TRBJ1-4, is KAGVTQTPRYLIKTRGQQVTLSCSPISGHRSVSWYQQTPGQGLQFLFEYFSETQRNKGNFPGRFSGRQFSNSRSEMNVSTLELGDSALYLCASSPRQGAREKLFFGSGTQLSVL.

This clone has only one observation. The chain links TRBV6-1 to TRBJ1-2; 9 bases line up with TRBD1. This CDR3 is built from 16 residues. V lost 0 bases to trimming and J lost 6 bases; unmatched junction nucleotides: 8. Germline V gene data show CDR1 as MNHNS and CDR2 as SASEGT. The CDR3 here is CASSEAHLTGGDGYTF. The CDR3 DNA reads TGTGCCAGCAGTGAAGCCCACCTAACAGGGGGCGATGGCTACACCTTC.

The genes are TRBV7-9 and TRBJ1-2, with 7 bases that match TRBD1. The germline V gene encodes CDR1 SEHNR and CDR2 FQNEAQ (reference sequence). This CDR3 comprises 15 residues. The V gene end was trimmed by 4 bases and the J gene end by 4 bases; junction bases not matched to a gene: 9. CDR3 in DNA: TGTGCCAGCAGCTGGCGACAGGGTAACGCCTATGGCTACACCTTC. This encodes CASSWRQGNAYGYTF.

The chain employs TRBV5-4 and TRBJ1-1, with D perhaps TRBD1 (5 bases). The CDR3 length is 12 residues. Germline V gene data show CDR1 as SGHNT and CDR2 as YYREEE (reference sequence). V shed 7 bases and J shed 5 bases, with 12 bases lying between them. The DNA of the CDR3 is TGTGCCAGCCAGGGCCTTGGGACTGAAGCTTTCTTT. Translation: CASQGLGTEAFF.

This clone has only one observation. This CDR3 reads CASSWGLAANEKLFF. The CDR3 DNA is TGTGCCAGCAGCTGGGGGCTAGCGGCTAATGAAAAACTGTTTTTT. This chain connects TRBV7-6 to TRBJ1-4, with D tentatively TRBD1 (6 bases). CDR3 size: 15 residues. V lost 4 bases and J lost 3, with 12 bases in between. CDR1 and CDR2 from the germline V gene are SGHVS and FNYEAQ.

The V gene is TRBV27, the J gene TRBJ2-3; D is unclear. The V end was cut by 3 bases, the J end by 4 bases, with 14 bases between. There are 15 residues in the CDR3. CDR1 and CDR2 from the germline V gene are MNHEY and SMNVEV (reference sequence). This chain's CDR3 is CASSFLGVQADTQYF. The CDR3 DNA is TGTGCCAGCAGTTTTCTCGGCGTTCAGGCAGATACGCAGTATTTT.

The V gene is TRBV7-9, the J gene TRBJ2-5; 7 positions match TRBD2. The DNA matches TRBJ2-7 better at its end, which makes the J call doubtful. The CDR3 loop spans 16 amino acids. Germline V gene data show CDR1 as SEHNR and CDR2 as FQNEAQ (reference sequence). The CDR3, as DNA: TGTGCCAGCAGCCTGACGGGGCGCGGGGGACCCTACGAGCAGTACTTC. This codes for CASSLTGRGGPYEQYF.

This clone was picked up one time. The chain uses TRBV6-1 and TRBJ2-5; 10 bases match TRBD2. The germline V gene encodes CDR1 MNHNS and CDR2 SASEGT. Trimming removed 0 bases from V and 5 bases from J; junction bases left unmatched: 12. The CDR3 consists of 18 residues. The CDR3 sequence is CASSEARLAGSAEETQYF. The CDR3 DNA is TGTGCCAGCAGTGAAGCGCGACTAGCGGGCTCGGCTGAGGAGACCCAGTACTTC.

This clone was picked up a small number of times. The chain links TRBV2 to TRBJ1-6; TRBD1 matches 9 bases. CDR1 and CDR2 (germline): SNHLY, FYNNEI. J lost 8 bases, V lost 5 bases, and 7 bases had no gene match. The CDR3 length is 15 residues. This CDR3 is CASSKDRGYDSPLHF. CDR3 in DNA: TGTGCCAGCAGTAAGGACAGGGGATATGATTCACCCCTCCACTTT.

The rearrangement links TRBV5-1 to TRBJ2-3, with D perhaps matching TRBD1 (5 bases). The CDR3 sequence is 13 residues long. V lost 5 bases to trimming and J lost 0 bases, with 7 bases between them. The germline V gene encodes CDR1 SGHRS and CDR2 YFSETQ. CDR3 region: CASRDTSTDTQYF. CDR3 DNA sequence: TGCGCCAGCAGGGACACTAGCACAGATACGCAGTATTTT.